This T cell receptor (beta chain) was observed in a study of T cells in Graves' hyperthyroidism and ophthalmopathy. For the study at large: Peripheral blood collection took place at initial diagnosis, before any treatment.

The germline gives CDR1 MNHEY, CDR2 SMNVEV (reference sequence). The CDR3 spans 13 residues. Trimming cost V 3 bases and J 8 bases, with 11 bases left between them. In this sample, this clonotype turned up many times. Authors of the study amplified TCR beta CDR3 regions from RNA transcripts. During a first-round RT-PCR of the TCR CDR3, the HTBI primer set was used. TCRdb fed the multiplex PCR reads into MiXCR, producing one record per CDR3 protein. The sample carries fewer than 350,000 distinct CDR3 sequences, 10% to 15% recorded once. The chain employs TRBV27 and TRBJ2-1, with D tentatively TRBD1 or TRBD2 (5 bases each). The TCR was taken from a woman aged 30 to 39 with Graves' hyperthyroidism that later progressed to Graves' ophthalmopathy. Sequencing used blood. CDR3 in amino acids: CASSFEGYHEQFF. The DNA for the CDR3 is TGTGCCAGCAGTTTCGAGGGGTACCATGAGCAGTTCTTC.